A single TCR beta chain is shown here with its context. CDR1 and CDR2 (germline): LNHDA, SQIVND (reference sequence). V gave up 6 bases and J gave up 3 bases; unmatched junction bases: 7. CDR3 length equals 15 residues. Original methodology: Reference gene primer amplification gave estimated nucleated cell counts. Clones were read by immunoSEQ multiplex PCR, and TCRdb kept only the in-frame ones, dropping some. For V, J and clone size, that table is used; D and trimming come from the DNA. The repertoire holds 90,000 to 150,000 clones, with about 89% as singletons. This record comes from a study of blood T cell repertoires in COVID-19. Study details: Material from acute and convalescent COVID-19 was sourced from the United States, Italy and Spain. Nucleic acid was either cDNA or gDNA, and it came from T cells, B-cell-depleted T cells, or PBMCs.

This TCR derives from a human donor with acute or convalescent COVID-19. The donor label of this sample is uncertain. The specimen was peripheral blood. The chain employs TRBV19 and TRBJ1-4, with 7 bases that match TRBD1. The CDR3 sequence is CASSYAGTANEKLFF. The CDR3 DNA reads TGTGCCAGTAGCTACGCCGGGACAGCTAATGAAAAACTGTTTTTT.